This T cell receptor beta chain was sequenced for a study of T cells in Graves' hyperthyroidism and ophthalmopathy. About the research overall: Once the initial diagnosis was made, peripheral blood was obtained before any treatment. The study's findings and limits: Most clonotypes that expanded in the thyroid above 0.001 also showed up in blood.

V was cut by 1 base and J by 8 bases, with 17 bases left in between. Germline V lookup: CDR1 DFQATT, CDR2 SNEGSKA (reference sequence). The CDR3 is 15 residues long. Hyperthyroidism in the patients, aged 18 to 65, was newly diagnosed and under 2 months in duration. The PBMCs studied were ones that came from 10 ml fresh peripheral blood. The CDR3 regions of TCR beta were amplified from RNA transcripts. The study used the HTBI primer set for a first-round RT-PCR of the TCR CDR3. One entry per CDR3 protein, called by TCRdb with MiXCR from the multiplex PCR reads. The table has 300,000 to 400,000 distinct CDR3 sequences, approximately 15% seen once; the top ten hold approximately 9.9%. This clonotype occurred a few times. No antigen is known for it.

The material sequenced was blood. The TCR originated in a woman aged 55 to 70 with Graves' hyperthyroidism. The V call is TRBV20-1, the J call TRBJ1-4; a weak D match, TRBD1 (5 bases). CDR3 sequence: CSARGSLGVTEKLFF. DNA of the CDR3: TGCAGTGCTAGAGGGTCATTAGGGGTAACGGAAAAACTGTTTTTT.